This TCR beta chain was found in a study of shared clonotypes between healthy human individuals. V shed 2 bases and J shed 6 bases, with 14 bases lying between them. Germline loops: CDR1 SGHAT, CDR2 FQNNGV. This CDR3 comprises 14 residues. An assay was performed, and its level was deep. Profiling relied on immunoSEQ multiplex PCR, and the TCRdb table lists in-frame clones only, not all of them. The sample yields around 1.5 million clones, approximately 98% seen once. The TCR comes from a young man in good health. Sample: naive CD4+ T cells sorted from blood. Subset indicated: CD45RA+ positively selected. The chain links TRBV11-2 to TRBJ2-7, with D unresolved. CDR3 protein: CASSLKTGRVEQYF. CDR3 nucleotide sequence: TGTGCCAGCAGCTTAAAGACTGGGCGAGTCGAGCAGTACTTC.